These T cell receptor beta chains were read from a single sample in a study of blood T cell repertoires in COVID-19. The data were produced by immunoSEQ multiplex PCR, yet TCRdb's version contains in-frame clones alone and is incomplete. Of approximately 110,000 clones in the sample, approximately 62% are singletons; the top ten hold about 6%. Sequenced: peripheral blood. The source of these receptors is a man older than 75 with acute or convalescent COVID-19. CDR3s include the opening cysteine and the closing phenylalanine or tryptophan. D genes are given only for firm matches. Expanded clones get a size class; other rows say once, few or many, or leave the size out.

j_call: TRBJ1-3
d_call: NA
clone_size: few
v_call: TRBV7-2
cdr3_nt: TGTGCCAGCAGCTTAGTTGCGGGAAGGTCTGGAAACACCATATATTTT
cdr3_aa: CASSLVAGRSGNTIYF

j_call: TRBJ2-5
d_call: NA
clone_size: NA
v_call: TRBV15
cdr3_nt: TGTGCCACCAGCGTGGGGGGACAGCCCGTCGAGACCCAGTACTTC
cdr3_aa: CATSVGGQPVETQYF

j_call: TRBJ2-3
d_call: NA
clone_size: NA
v_call: TRBV6-6
cdr3_nt: TGTGCCAGCAGGAGTCTAGCTATCACAGATACGCAGTATTTT
cdr3_aa: CASRSLAITDTQYF

j_call: TRBJ2-3
d_call: TRBD2
clone_size: NA
v_call: TRBV5-6
cdr3_nt: TGTGCCAGCGGAAGACTAGCGGAAGATACGCAGTATTTT
cdr3_aa: CASGRLAEDTQYF

j_call: TRBJ1-5
d_call: TRBD1
clone_size: NA
v_call: TRBV19
cdr3_nt: TGTGCCAGTAGTATAACAAACAGGGGGAATAATCAGCCCCAGCATTTT
cdr3_aa: CASSITNRGNNQPQHF

j_call: TRBJ1-2
d_call: NA
clone_size: NA
v_call: TRBV5-8
cdr3_nt: TGTGCCAGGGGGCTATCCCCCCACTATGGCTACACCTTC
cdr3_aa: CARGLSPHYGYTF

j_call: TRBJ2-2
d_call: NA
clone_size: many
v_call: TRBV29-1
cdr3_nt: TGCAGCGTTGTAGCTGCGGCGAACACCGGGGAGCTGTTTTTT
cdr3_aa: CSVVAAANTGELFF

j_call: TRBJ2-7
d_call: NA
clone_size: many
v_call: TRBV9
cdr3_nt: TGTGCCAGCAGCCCGGAGGGCAGGGCCTACGAGCAGTACTTC
cdr3_aa: CASSPEGRAYEQYF

j_call: TRBJ2-6
d_call: NA
clone_size: NA
v_call: TRBV28
cdr3_nt: TGTGCCAGCAGTTTGGCAGGCTCTGGGGCCAACGTCCTGACTTTC
cdr3_aa: CASSLAGSGANVLTF

j_call: TRBJ2-7
d_call: TRBD1
clone_size: NA
v_call: TRBV4-2
cdr3_nt: TGTGCCAGCACCCCCAGACAGGGATCCGAGCAGTACTTC
cdr3_aa: CASTPRQGSEQYF

j_call: TRBJ1-2
d_call: NA
clone_size: once
v_call: TRBV6-5
cdr3_nt: TGTGCCAGCAAAGCAACTAACTATGGCTACACCTTC
cdr3_aa: CASKATNYGYTF

j_call: TRBJ2-5
d_call: NA
clone_size: NA
v_call: TRBV11-3
cdr3_nt: TGTGCCAGCAGCTTAGGTCGGGAGACCCAGTACTTC
cdr3_aa: CASSLGRETQYF

j_call: TRBJ1-2
d_call: TRBD1
clone_size: NA
v_call: TRBV12-3/TRBV12-4
cdr3_nt: TGTGCCAGCAGTTTCAGGGGGCAGGGTGGCTACACCTTC
cdr3_aa: CASSFRGQGGYTF

j_call: TRBJ2-3
d_call: TRBD2
clone_size: few
v_call: TRBV11-2
cdr3_nt: TGTGCCAGCAGCCCCATAGCGGGGCCACGAGGGGTAGCAGATACGCAGTATTTT
cdr3_aa: CASSPIAGPRGVADTQYF

j_call: TRBJ2-4
d_call: NA
clone_size: once
v_call: TRBV11-1
cdr3_nt: TGTGCCAGCAGTGCCGCGGCAACCAAAAACATTCAGTACTTC
cdr3_aa: CASSAAATKNIQYF

j_call: TRBJ2-5
d_call: TRBD1
clone_size: once
v_call: TRBV7-2
cdr3_nt: TGTGCCAGCAGCCCGCAGGGGGCGCGGGCTCAAGAGACCCAGTACTTC
cdr3_aa: CASSPQGARAQETQYF

j_call: TRBJ2-3
d_call: TRBD2
clone_size: NA
v_call: TRBV27
cdr3_nt: TGTGCCAGCAGCCCCGGATCTCGTATCAAGTCTAGCGGGAGTCGATATACGCAGTATTTT
cdr3_aa: CASSPGSRIKSSGSRYTQYF

j_call: TRBJ1-2
d_call: NA
clone_size: NA
v_call: TRBV5-8
cdr3_nt: TGTGCCAGCAGCTTAGGAGGGACTGCCTATGGCTACACCTTC
cdr3_aa: CASSLGGTAYGYTF

j_call: TRBJ1-2
d_call: NA
clone_size: few
v_call: TRBV19
cdr3_nt: TGTGCCAGTAGTATCGGGGGATCTAACTATGGCTACACCTTC
cdr3_aa: CASSIGGSNYGYTF

j_call: TRBJ1-5
d_call: TRBD1
clone_size: NA
v_call: TRBV6-2/TRBV6-3
cdr3_nt: TGTGCCAGCAGTCTCACAGGGGACCTCAATCAGCCCCAGCATTTT
cdr3_aa: CASSLTGDLNQPQHF

j_call: TRBJ2-5
d_call: NA
clone_size: many
v_call: TRBV6-5
cdr3_nt: TGTGCCAGCAGACTCAGCGCTTGGGAGACCCAGTACTTC
cdr3_aa: CASRLSAWETQYF

j_call: TRBJ2-7
d_call: TRBD1
clone_size: NA
v_call: TRBV5-4
cdr3_nt: TGTGCCAGCAGCTTGGCCGGGACAGGGGGCCACTACGAGCAGTACTTC
cdr3_aa: CASSLAGTGGHYEQYF

j_call: TRBJ1-5
d_call: TRBD1
clone_size: once
v_call: TRBV7-2
cdr3_nt: TGTGCCAGCAGCTTAACAGGGGTTGTTAGCAATCAGCCCCAGCATTTT
cdr3_aa: CASSLTGVVSNQPQHF

j_call: TRBJ2-7
d_call: NA
clone_size: NA
v_call: TRBV2
cdr3_nt: TGTGCCAGCAGCGCCGACAGGAACTACGAGCAGTACTTC
cdr3_aa: CASSADRNYEQYF

j_call: TRBJ2-1
d_call: NA
clone_size: NA
v_call: TRBV29-1
cdr3_nt: TGCAGCGGCCGGGACTGGAGCTATGAGCAGTTCTTC
cdr3_aa: CSGRDWSYEQFF

j_call: TRBJ1-6
d_call: NA
clone_size: NA
v_call: TRBV28
cdr3_nt: TGTGCCAGCAGTTCTCTCTACAATTCACCCCTCCACTTT
cdr3_aa: CASSSLYNSPLHF

j_call: TRBJ2-7
d_call: NA
clone_size: NA
v_call: TRBV15
cdr3_nt: TGTGCCACCAGCAGCCGCGGTTCCCGGTCGTTCTCCTACGAGCAGTACTTC
cdr3_aa: CATSSRGSRSFSYEQYF

j_call: TRBJ2-3
d_call: TRBD2
clone_size: NA
v_call: TRBV7-9
cdr3_nt: TGTGCCAGCAGCTCGTTAGCGGGAGAGGCAGATACGCAGTATTTT
cdr3_aa: CASSSLAGEADTQYF

j_call: TRBJ1-4
d_call: NA
clone_size: NA
v_call: TRBV28
cdr3_nt: TGTGCCAGCAGTCCCCCTGGGGCAGTTCGTGCAACTAATGAAAAACTGTTTTTT
cdr3_aa: CASSPPGAVRATNEKLFF

j_call: TRBJ2-2
d_call: TRBD2
clone_size: once
v_call: TRBV7-7
cdr3_nt: TGTGCTAGCAGCTTGGGAGCGGGACTGAACACCGGGGAGCTGTTTTTT
cdr3_aa: CASSLGAGLNTGELFF

j_call: TRBJ2-2
d_call: TRBD2
clone_size: many
v_call: TRBV28
cdr3_nt: TGTGCCAGCGAGCATAGCGGGAGTGGGGACACCGGGGAGCTGTTTTTT
cdr3_aa: CASEHSGSGDTGELFF

j_call: TRBJ2-7
d_call: NA
clone_size: NA
v_call: TRBV3-1/TRBV3-2
cdr3_nt: TGTGCCAGCAGCCAAGATCCAGCGGAGTACTACGAGCAGTACTTC
cdr3_aa: CASSQDPAEYYEQYF

j_call: TRBJ1-6
d_call: NA
clone_size: NA
v_call: TRBV7-2
cdr3_nt: TGTGCCAGCAGCCAGAATTCACCCCTCCACTTT
cdr3_aa: CASSQNSPLHF

j_call: TRBJ2-1
d_call: NA
clone_size: NA
v_call: TRBV6-5
cdr3_nt: TGTGCCAGCCGGAGTTGGAGGTACAATGAGCAGTTCTTC
cdr3_aa: CASRSWRYNEQFF

j_call: TRBJ1-4
d_call: TRBD1
clone_size: NA
v_call: TRBV9
cdr3_nt: TGTGCCAGCAGCGAGACAGGGAAGCAGAAACTGTTTTTT
cdr3_aa: CASSETGKQKLFF

j_call: TRBJ1-3
d_call: NA
clone_size: NA
v_call: TRBV29-1
cdr3_nt: TGCAGCGTTGCGGGAGGGGTTTCTGGAAACACCATATATTTT
cdr3_aa: CSVAGGVSGNTIYF

j_call: TRBJ2-3
d_call: TRBD1
clone_size: NA
v_call: TRBV5-1
cdr3_nt: TGCGCCAGCAGCTTGGACGGCTACAGGGGAGATACGCAGTATTTT
cdr3_aa: CASSLDGYRGDTQYF

j_call: TRBJ1-5
d_call: NA
clone_size: NA
v_call: TRBV15
cdr3_nt: TGTGCCACCAGCACGGGAGGCAATCAGCCCCAGCATTTT
cdr3_aa: CATSTGGNQPQHF

j_call: TRBJ2-5
d_call: TRBD1
clone_size: NA
v_call: TRBV29-1
cdr3_nt: TGCAGCGTTGATCTGGGACAGGGGGCAAAGACCCAGTACTTC
cdr3_aa: CSVDLGQGAKTQYF

j_call: TRBJ1-1
d_call: NA
clone_size: NA
v_call: TRBV15
cdr3_nt: TGTGCCACCAGCCTGTTTCCGAACACTGAAGCTTTCTTT
cdr3_aa: CATSLFPNTEAFF

j_call: TRBJ2-5
d_call: NA
clone_size: NA
v_call: TRBV29-1
cdr3_nt: TGCAGCGTTGACAGGTCAGAGACCCAGTACTTC
cdr3_aa: CSVDRSETQYF

j_call: TRBJ2-5
d_call: NA
clone_size: many
v_call: TRBV6-6
cdr3_nt: TGTGCCAGCAGTTACCCAGGGGAACTCCAAGAGACCCAGTACTTC
cdr3_aa: CASSYPGELQETQYF

j_call: TRBJ1-1
d_call: NA
clone_size: NA
v_call: TRBV18
cdr3_nt: TGTGCCAGCTCACCCGGGACACGGGGCACTGAAGCTTTCTTT
cdr3_aa: CASSPGTRGTEAFF

j_call: TRBJ1-2
d_call: NA
clone_size: NA
v_call: TRBV28
cdr3_nt: TGTGCCAGCAGTTCCCCGGCGGGGGACACACTTAACTATGGCTACACCTTC
cdr3_aa: CASSSPAGDTLNYGYTF

j_call: TRBJ2-1
d_call: TRBD2
clone_size: NA
v_call: TRBV24-1
cdr3_nt: TGTGCCACCAGTGATCCGGCGGGGGGGAGCTCCTACAATGAGCAGTTCTTC
cdr3_aa: CATSDPAGGSSYNEQFF

j_call: TRBJ2-5
d_call: TRBD2
clone_size: NA
v_call: TRBV7-6
cdr3_nt: TGTGCCAGCAGTCAACGCCCGGGGATAGCGGGCGTGGAGACCCAGTACTTC
cdr3_aa: CASSQRPGIAGVETQYF

j_call: TRBJ1-1
d_call: NA
clone_size: few
v_call: TRBV28
cdr3_nt: TGTGCCAGCAGTCTACCTCAGGGTACGGCCACTGAAGCTTTCTTT
cdr3_aa: CASSLPQGTATEAFF

j_call: TRBJ2-1
d_call: NA
clone_size: NA
v_call: TRBV30
cdr3_nt: TGTGCCTGGAGTGTACAGTACAATGAGCAGTTCTTC
cdr3_aa: CAWSVQYNEQFF

j_call: TRBJ1-6
d_call: TRBD1
clone_size: NA
v_call: TRBV3-1/TRBV3-2
cdr3_nt: TGTGCCAGCAGCCTGGACAGGAGCTCCTATAATTCACCCCTCCACTTT
cdr3_aa: CASSLDRSSYNSPLHF

j_call: TRBJ2-3
d_call: NA
clone_size: NA
v_call: TRBV19
cdr3_nt: TGTGCCAGTTGCGGCGGTTCCACAGATACGCAGTATTTT
cdr3_aa: CASCGGSTDTQYF

j_call: TRBJ2-5
d_call: NA
clone_size: NA
v_call: TRBV19
cdr3_nt: TGTGCCAGTAGTATCGGGTCTAGCCAAGAGACCCAGTACTTC
cdr3_aa: CASSIGSSQETQYF

j_call: TRBJ2-3
d_call: NA
clone_size: NA
v_call: TRBV28
cdr3_nt: TGTGCCAGCAGTTTTTACGAGCGGGCAACAGATACGCAGTATTTT
cdr3_aa: CASSFYERATDTQYF

j_call: TRBJ2-6
d_call: NA
clone_size: NA
v_call: TRBV5-5
cdr3_nt: TGTGCCAGCAGCTCTGGGCTCCTCTCTAGCGGGGCCAACGTCCTGACTTTC
cdr3_aa: CASSSGLLSSGANVLTF

j_call: TRBJ2-2
d_call: NA
clone_size: NA
v_call: TRBV11-1
cdr3_nt: TGTGCCAGCAGCCCTGACACCGGGGAGCTGTTTTTT
cdr3_aa: CASSPDTGELFF

j_call: TRBJ2-7
d_call: TRBD1
clone_size: NA
v_call: TRBV19
cdr3_nt: TGTGCCAGTTCACCCCGGAGACAGGGGGCGTACGAGCAGTACTTC
cdr3_aa: CASSPRRQGAYEQYF